The clone carrying this T cell receptor (beta chain) showed up many times. Its specificity is unknown. RNA transcripts served as the template for amplifying TCR beta CDR3 regions. When the TCR CDR3 underwent first-round RT-PCR, the HTBI primer set was used. TCRdb ran MiXCR on the multiplex PCR reads and lists one entry per CDR3 protein. The repertoire holds 300,000 to 450,000 distinct CDR3 sequences, with 13% as singletons. Newly diagnosed patients aged 18 to 65 had hyperthyroidism of under 2 months' duration. Blood dates from first hyperthyroidism diagnosis, before any ophthalmopathy symptoms. The sample comes from a study of T cells in Graves' hyperthyroidism and ophthalmopathy. Study-wide background: The blood sample was taken at first diagnosis, before treatment began. Study outcomes and limitations: Stable hyperthyroidism was separated from ophthalmopathy by a model based on 13 V-J features.

The CDR3 length is 13 residues. The germline V gene encodes CDR1 SQVTM and CDR2 ANQGSEA. Losses at the gene ends were 4 bases for V and 5 bases for J; bases not matched to a gene: 5. The sequence derives from a man aged 30 to 39 with Graves' hyperthyroidism that later progressed to Graves' ophthalmopathy. This sequence joins TRBV29-1 and TRBJ1-1; 9 bases are shared with TRBD1. The source material was blood. The CDR3 reads CSVGGQGITEAFF. CDR3 in DNA: TGCAGCGTTGGGGGACAGGGTATTACTGAAGCTTTCTTT.